The T cell receptor beta chain described here comes from a study of blood T cell repertoires in COVID-19. Overall study: The United States, Italy and Spain provided the acute and convalescent COVID-19 samples. PBMCs, B-cell-depleted T cells, or T cells provided the cDNA or gDNA that made up the material.

As originally analysed: From reference gene primer amplification, estimates of nucleated cell counts were derived. The data were produced by immunoSEQ multiplex PCR, yet TCRdb's version contains in-frame clones alone and is incomplete. Clone size and V and J calls were adopted from that table, with D and trimming inferred from the DNA. The repertoire holds some 200,000 clones, around 83% seen once, with about 1.5% in the top ten. This clone has more than one count but fewer than ten. The CDR3 sequence is 16 residues long. The germline gives CDR1 SGDLS, CDR2 YYNGEE. J was trimmed by 2 bases and V by 4 bases; bases with no gene match: 10.

The sequenced sample was peripheral blood. The chain carries TRBV9 and TRBJ2-5, with 8 bases that match TRBD1. The sequence derives from a woman aged 35 to 49 who had recovered from COVID-19. The CDR3: CASSPHPNRGQETQYF. In DNA form, the CDR3 reads TGTGCCAGCAGCCCTCACCCAAACAGGGGGCAAGAGACCCAGTACTTC. Combining the CDR3 with reference TRBV9 and TRBJ2-5 gives the whole variable domain DSGVTQTPKHLITATGQRVTLRCSPRSGDLSVYWYQQSLDQGLQFLIQYYNGEERAKGNILERFSAQQFPDLHSELNLSSLELGDSALYFCASSPHPNRGQETQYFGPGTRLLVL.